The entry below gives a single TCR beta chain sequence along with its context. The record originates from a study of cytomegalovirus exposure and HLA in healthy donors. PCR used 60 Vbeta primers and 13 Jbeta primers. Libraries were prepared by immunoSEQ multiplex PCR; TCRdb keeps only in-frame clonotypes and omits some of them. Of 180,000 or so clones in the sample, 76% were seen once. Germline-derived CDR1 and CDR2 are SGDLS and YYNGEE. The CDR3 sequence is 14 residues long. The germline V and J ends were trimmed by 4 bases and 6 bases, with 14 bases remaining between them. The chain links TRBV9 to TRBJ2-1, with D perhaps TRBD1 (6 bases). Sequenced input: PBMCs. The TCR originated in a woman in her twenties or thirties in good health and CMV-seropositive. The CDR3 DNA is TGTGCCAGCAGCATAAGAGGGGGTTTCAATGAGCAGTTCTTC. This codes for CASSIRGGFNEQFF.